This T cell receptor beta chain was captured in a study of blood T cell repertoires in COVID-19. Participants, about 18 to 95 years old, spanned around 25 US areas. Categorization into cohorts depended on clinical history that participants reported. Donors in Cohort 3 who had recovered were those with two negative PCRs, healthcare professional clearance, or resolution of their symptoms. This table comes from immunoSEQ multiplex PCR, and its TCRdb copy is limited to in-frame clones, with some not included. The sample yields around 300,000 clones, approximately 89% seen once. The germline CDR1 and CDR2 sequences are LNHDA and SQIVND (reference sequence). CDR3 length: 11 residues. The V and J ends lost 3 bases and 5 bases respectively, with 4 bases between them.

This sequence was found in an older woman who had recovered from COVID-19. Sequencing was done on a sample of PBMCs or T cells enriched from blood (not recorded which). The chain joins TRBV19 to TRBJ2-5; unclear D gene. The CDR3, as DNA: TGTGCCAGTAGTATCGAGGAGACCCAGTACTTC. Its protein is CASSIEETQYF.